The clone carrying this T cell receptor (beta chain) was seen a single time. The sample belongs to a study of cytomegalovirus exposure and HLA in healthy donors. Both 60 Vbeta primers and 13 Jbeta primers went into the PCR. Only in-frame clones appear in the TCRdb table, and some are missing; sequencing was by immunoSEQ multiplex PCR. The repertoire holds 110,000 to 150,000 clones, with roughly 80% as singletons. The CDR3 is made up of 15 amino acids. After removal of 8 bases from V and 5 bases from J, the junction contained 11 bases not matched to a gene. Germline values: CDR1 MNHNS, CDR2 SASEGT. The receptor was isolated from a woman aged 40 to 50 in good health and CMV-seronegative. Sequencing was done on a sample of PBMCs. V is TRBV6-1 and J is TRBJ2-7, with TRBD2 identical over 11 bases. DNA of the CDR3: TGTGCCAGCCATAGCGGGGGGGCAGTGGGCCACGAGCAGTACTTC. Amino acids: CASHSGGAVGHEQYF.